Listed below are T cell receptor beta chains from one sample, sequenced in a study of cytomegalovirus exposure and HLA in healthy donors. Sequencing was performed with immunoSEQ multiplex PCR; in TCRdb, only in-frame clones are kept and a portion is missing. The data hold over 150,000 clones, with around three quarters observed a single time. Sequencing was performed on PBMCs. These receptors were taken from a woman aged 40 to 50 in good health and CMV-seronegative. Each CDR3 is given with its conserved first and last residue. D genes are given only for firm matches. Where a row states a size, it is once, few, many or the class of an expanded clone; other rows omit it.

few | TRBJ2-1 | TRBV11-2 | - | CASSLDLFIHEQFF | TGTGCCAGCAGCTTAGATCTATTCATTCATGAGCAGTTCTTC
- | TRBJ2-6 | TRBV28 | TRBD1 | CASSNRDRGRSGANVLTF | TGTGCCAGCAGTAACCGGGACAGGGGGAGGTCTGGGGCCAACGTCCTGACTTTC
- | TRBJ2-6 | TRBV19 | - | CASSILQGSGANVLTF | TGTGCCAGTAGTATTCTACAGGGATCTGGGGCCAACGTCCTGACTTTC
- | TRBJ1-1 | TRBV7-9 | TRBD1 | CASTDRGNTEAFF | TGTGCCAGCACCGACAGGGGGAACACTGAAGCTTTCTTT
- | TRBJ1-2 | TRBV6-1 | - | CASSEGAGGYGYTF | TGTGCCAGCAGTGAAGGTGCCGGGGGTTATGGCTACACCTTC
- | TRBJ1-4 | TRBV9 | - | CASSADTGTQSDEKLFF | TGTGCCAGCAGCGCCGATACCGGGACTCAATCCGATGAAAAACTGTTTTTT
- | TRBJ1-3 | TRBV2 | - | CASNRVIDGNTIYF | TGTGCCAGCAACAGGGTGATCGACGGAAACACCATATATTTT
- | TRBJ1-2 | TRBV28 | - | CASSLRDYGYTF | TGTGCCAGCAGTTTACGGGATTATGGCTACACCTTC
- | TRBJ2-1 | TRBV4-1 | TRBD1 | CASSPRTGVLYNEQFF | TGCGCCAGCAGCCCACGGACAGGGGTCTTGTACAATGAGCAGTTCTTC
- | TRBJ1-2 | TRBV6-4 | - | CARTRRDILSRGYTF | TGTGCCAGGACCCGCCGGGACATTCTTTCTCGCGGCTACACCTTC
few | TRBJ2-5 | TRBV10-3 | TRBD1 | CAITATGEETQYF | TGTGCCATCACTGCGACAGGGGAAGAGACCCAGTACTTC
- | TRBJ2-5 | TRBV10-1 | TRBD1 | CASSSSGQGEGETQYF | TGCGCCAGCAGTTCCTCAGGACAGGGGGAGGGGGAGACCCAGTACTTC
- | TRBJ2-5 | TRBV27 | - | CASSPLDFLRKTQYF | TGTGCCAGCAGCCCCCTGGACTTTCTTCGGAAGACCCAGTACTTC
- | TRBJ1-2 | TRBV6-1 | TRBD1 | CASSEFIQGAPYGYTF | TGTGCCAGCAGTGAATTCATACAGGGGGCGCCCTATGGCTACACCTTC
- | TRBJ1-6 | TRBV20-1 | - | CSALQSSPLHF | TGCAGTGCGTTACAGTCTTCACCCCTCCACTTT
- | TRBJ2-5 | TRBV5-1 | - | CASYKTGETQYF | TGCGCCAGCTATAAAACGGGTGAGACCCAGTACTTC
- | TRBJ1-2 | TRBV14 | - | CASSPARDGYTF | TGTGCCAGCAGCCCTGCCCGGGATGGCTACACCTTC
- | TRBJ2-3 | TRBV19 | TRBD1 | CASRQGSGADTQYF | TGTGCCAGCCGACAGGGGTCTGGGGCGGATACGCAGTATTTT
- | TRBJ2-1 | TRBV4-1 | TRBD2 | CASRHKTLAEPPYNEQFF | TGCGCCAGCAGACACAAAACTCTAGCGGAACCACCCTACAATGAGCAGTTCTTC
- | TRBJ2-7 | TRBV7-6 | TRBD1 | CASSSGQEGSYEQYF | TGTGCCAGCAGCTCGGGACAGGAGGGATCCTACGAGCAGTACTTC
- | TRBJ2-1 | TRBV4-2 | TRBD2 | CASSPTGTSGASYNEQFF | TGTGCCAGCAGCCCCACCGGGACTAGCGGGGCTTCCTACAATGAGCAGTTCTTC
few | TRBJ1-3 | TRBV2 | - | CASSEGTFGNTIYF | TGTGCCAGCAGTGAAGGGACTTTTGGAAACACCATATATTTT
- | TRBJ2-7 | TRBV11-3 | TRBD1 | CASSYSGQRYEQYF | TGTGCCAGCAGCTATTCGGGACAGAGATACGAGCAGTACTTC
- | TRBJ1-5 | TRBV28 | - | CASKGQFSNQPQHF | TGTGCCAGCAAAGGACAGTTTAGCAATCAGCCCCAGCATTTT
- | TRBJ1-2 | TRBV28 | - | CASRDTRGINYGYTF | TGTGCCAGCAGAGACACCCGGGGGATTAACTATGGCTACACCTTC
- | TRBJ2-7 | TRBV27 | TRBD2 | CASSLAGVAYEQYF | TGTGCCAGCAGTTTAGCGGGGGTCGCCTACGAGCAGTACTTC